This T cell receptor beta chain was retrieved from a study of tumor-infiltrating lymphocytes in localized non-small cell lung cancer. Study-wide background: Patients included smokers and never-smokers with various histologies, some sampled after neoadjuvant chemotherapy. Whole-study results and caveats: No T-cell fraction difference was seen between IM1 and IM2 tumors. Only some patients had TCR sequencing, depending on available tissue. Technical variation could not be separated from intratumor heterogeneity here.

The CDR3 consists of 14 residues. Germline lookup yields CDR1 SGHAT and CDR2 FQNNGV. V lost 5 bases and J 2 bases, leaving 12 bases between the germline ends. Clones were read by immunoSEQ multiplex PCR, and TCRdb kept only the in-frame ones, dropping some. This table has 13,000 or so clones, over 80% appearing once. This clone occurred a few times. Its target is unknown. Sequences were obtained from lung tumor tissue. The J gene is TRBJ1-2, the V gene TRBV11-2; D is unresolved. The TCR originated in a human donor with non-small cell lung cancer. CDR3 sequence (DNA): TGTGCCAGCAGCGGCCCGGACGGAAACTATGGCTACACCTTC. It is translated as CASSGPDGNYGYTF.